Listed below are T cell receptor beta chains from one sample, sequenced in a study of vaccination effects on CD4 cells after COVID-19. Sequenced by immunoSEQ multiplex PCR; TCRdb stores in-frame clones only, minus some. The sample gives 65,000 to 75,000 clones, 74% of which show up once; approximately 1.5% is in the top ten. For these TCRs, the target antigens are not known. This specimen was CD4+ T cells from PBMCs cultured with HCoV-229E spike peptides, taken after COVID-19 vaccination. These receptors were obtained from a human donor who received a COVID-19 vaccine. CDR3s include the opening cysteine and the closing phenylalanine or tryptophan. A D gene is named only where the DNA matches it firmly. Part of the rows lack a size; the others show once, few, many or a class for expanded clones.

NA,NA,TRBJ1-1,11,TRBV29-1,TGCAGCGACCTTTCGAACACTGAAGCTTTCTTT,CSDLSNTEAFF
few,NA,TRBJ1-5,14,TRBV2,TGTGCCAGCAGCGGACAGATAAGCAATCAGCCCCAGCATTTT,CASSGQISNQPQHF
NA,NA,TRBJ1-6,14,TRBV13,TGTGCCAGCAGCCCTAGGGGCAACAATTCACCCCTCCACTTT,CASSPRGNNSPLHF
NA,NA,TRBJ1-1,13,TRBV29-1,TGCAGCGCCACAAGAACAGAGAACACTGAAGCTTTCTTT,CSATRTENTEAFF
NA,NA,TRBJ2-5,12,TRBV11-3,TGTGCCAGCAGCTTAGGTAGTGAGACCCAGTACTTC,CASSLGSETQYF
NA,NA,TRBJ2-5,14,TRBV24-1,TGTGCCACCAGTGATCCCGCTAGGGCGGAGACCCAGTACTTC,CATSDPARAETQYF
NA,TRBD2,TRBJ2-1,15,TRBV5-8,TGTGCCAGCAGACTCGGACTAGCGACCTACAATGAGCAGTTCTTC,CASRLGLATYNEQFF
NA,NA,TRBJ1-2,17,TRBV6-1,TGTGCCAGCAGTGCCCGGACCAACGGATTTATGACCTATGGCTACACCTTC,CASSARTNGFMTYGYTF
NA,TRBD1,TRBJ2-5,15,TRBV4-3,TGCGCCAGCAGCCAAGAACGACAGGGGGCAGAGACCCAGTACTTC,CASSQERQGAETQYF
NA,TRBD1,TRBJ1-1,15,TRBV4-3,TGCGCCAGCAGCCAAGTAGGGACAGGGGTTTCTCAGGCTTTCTTT,CASSQVGTGVSQAFF
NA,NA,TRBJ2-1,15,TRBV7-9,TGTGCCAGCAGCTCCCCGACGGGTCTCTACAATGAGCAGTTCTTC,CASSSPTGLYNEQFF
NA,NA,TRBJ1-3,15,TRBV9,TGTGCCAGCAGCGCATTACACCGGTCAGGAAACACCATATATTTT,CASSALHRSGNTIYF